This TCR beta chain was captured in a study of neoadjuvant nivolumab and ipilimumab in lung cancer. Overall study findings and caveats: Only two of four nivolumab-treated tumors gained richness and clonality by surgery. Resected tumors had greater TCR richness and clonality than uninvolved lung.

The CDR3 has 13 residues. CDR1 is SEHNR and CDR2 is FQNEAQ in the germline V gene (reference sequence). V was clipped by 5 bases and J by 4 bases, with 11 bases between them. Remarks on this clone: Its antigen is unknown.

The assay was immunoSEQ multiplex PCR, and TCRdb's table has in-frame clones only and misses some. The sample has over a thousand clones, roughly three quarters seen once; the top ten hold roughly 2.7%. This sequence joins TRBV7-9 and TRBJ1-1; a weak D match, TRBD1 (6 bases). Sequenced material: tumor tissue, taken before neoadjuvant nivolumab, alone or with ipilimumab. The clonotype was recovered from an adult with non-small cell lung cancer. CDR3: CASSPPGVTEAFF. The DNA of the CDR3 is TGTGCCAGCAGCCCCCCAGGGGTCACTGAAGCTTTCTTT.